One sample yielded the 11 T cell receptor beta chains listed below, sequenced in a study of shared clonotypes between healthy human individuals. Repertoires were generated with immunoSEQ multiplex PCR, while TCRdb's copy carries only in-frame clones and drops some. The sample yields approximately 2,000,000 clones, less than 95% seen once. The source material was naive CD4+ T cells from PBMCs. The subset is: CD45RA+ positively selected. These receptors originate from a man between 18 and 35 years old in good health. Some clones in this sample may be carry-over from other donors' samples.

The CDR3 coding sequence is TGTGCCAGTAGTACCTACCGGGGTCAGCCCCAGCATTTT. Encoded protein: CASSTYRGQPQHF. The rearrangement uses TRBV19 and TRBJ1-5; D uncertain. CDR1 is LNHDA and CDR2 is SQIVND in the germline V gene (reference sequence). The CDR3 has 13 residues. V shed 4 bases and J shed 6 bases, with 10 bases lying between them. Full variable domain (remainder filled in from reference TRBV19 and TRBJ1-5): DGGITQSPKYLFRKEGQNVTLSCEQNLNHDAMYWYRQDPGQGLRLIYYSQIVNDFQKGDIAEGYSVSREKKESFPLTVTSAQKNPTAFYLCASSTYRGQPQHFGDGTRLSIL.

This chain links TRBV5-4 with TRBJ2-1; possible D gene TRBD2, 6 bases. Germline values: CDR1 SGHNT, CDR2 YYREEE (reference sequence). The CDR3 sequence is 16 residues long. V lost 2 bases, J lost 0 bases, and 12 bases lay in between. CDR3 residues: CASSFRSGASYNEQFF. In DNA, the CDR3 is TGTGCCAGCAGCTTTCGTAGCGGAGCCTCCTACAATGAGCAGTTCTTC.

The V and J genes are TRBV5-4 and TRBJ2-3; no clear D gene. V shed 1 base and J shed 0 bases, with 9 bases lying between them. Per the germline V gene, CDR1 is SGHNT and CDR2 is YYREEE (reference sequence). This CDR3 spans 15 amino acids. CDR3 nucleotide sequence: TGTGCCAGCAGCTTGAGGGCCCTCAGCACAGATACGCAGTATTTT. As protein: CASSLRALSTDTQYF. Full variable domain (rest looked up from reference TRBV5-4 and TRBJ2-3): ETGVTQSPTHLIKTRGQQVTLRCSSQSGHNTVSWYQQALGQGPQFIFQYYREEENGRGNFPPRFSGLQFPNYSSELNVNALELDDSALYLCASSLRALSTDTQYFGPGTRLTVL.

The chain couples TRBV28 to TRBJ1-2; weak D call: TRBD1 (6 bases). There are 15 residues in the CDR3. Germline values: CDR1 MDHEN, CDR2 SYDVKM. The V gene lost 4 bases and the J gene lost 7 bases, with 19 bases spanning the gap. DNA for the CDR3: TGTGCCAGCAGTTCGCAACCTACAGGGTTTGGTGGCTACACCTTC. Protein product: CASSSQPTGFGGYTF.

This clone was seen just once. V is TRBV28 and J is TRBJ1-2; D ambiguous. V was clipped by 5 bases and J by 5 bases, with 21 bases between them. Looked up from germline, CDR1 is MDHEN and CDR2 is SYDVKM. The CDR3 extends over 16 amino acids. CDR3 coding DNA: TGTGCCAGCAGTCACTCAATAACGCTGGCTCGTTATGGCTACACCTTC. Translated, it gives CASSHSITLARYGYTF.

This chain uses TRBV6-5 with TRBJ2-4; weak D call: TRBD1 (5 bases). V was pared by 2 bases and J by 3 bases, with 14 bases between. This CDR3 has 16 residues. Germline V gene lookup returns CDR1 MNHEY and CDR2 SVGAGI. The CDR3 here is CASSYVGERGKNIQYF. The CDR3 DNA reads TGTGCCAGCAGTTACGTTGGTGAAAGGGGCAAAAACATTCAGTACTTC.

In regard to this clone: This sample also contains other DNA sequences that code for the same CDR3. J is TRBJ2-1 and V is TRBV5-1; 11 bases align to TRBD2. From germline, CDR1 is SGHRS and CDR2 YFSETQ. The V segment lost 3 bases and the J segment 1 base; nucleotides outside the gene matches: 3. The CDR3 runs 16 residues. This CDR3 reads CASSSGTSGSYNEQFF. CDR3 sequence (DNA): TGCGCCAGCAGCTCCGGGACTAGCGGATCCTACAATGAGCAGTTCTTC.

This clone occurred a few times. The CDR3 DNA is TGTGCCAGCAGCGTAGGACGGACCGGCTACGAGCAGTACTTC. Its translation: CASSVGRTGYEQYF. The chain uses TRBV9 and TRBJ2-7; D is unclear. CDR1 and CDR2 (germline): SGDLS, YYNGEE. V was shortened by 0 bases and J by 3 bases, with 10 bases between the two germline ends. The CDR3 has 14 residues.

J is TRBJ1-1 and V is TRBV6-6; TRBD1 is a possible D gene (5 bases). V lost 6 bases, J lost 7 bases, and 9 bases lay in between. The CDR3 runs 11 residues. CDR1 is MNHNY and CDR2 is SVGAGI in the germline V gene (reference sequence). The CDR3 sequence is CASRRGLEAFF. The CDR3 nucleotides read TGTGCCAGCAGAAGGGGTCTTGAAGCTTTCTTT.

The chain carries TRBV18 and TRBJ1-5; 7 positions match TRBD1. V trimming: 6 bases; J trimming: 2 bases; junction bases outside the gene matches: 7. This CDR3 comprises 15 residues. The germline gives CDR1 KGHSH, CDR2 LQKENI. CDR3 region: CASSHGTGGNQPQHF. CDR3 sequence (DNA): TGTGCCAGCTCCCACGGAACAGGGGGCAATCAGCCCCAGCATTTT.

This chain joins TRBV30 and TRBJ2-1, with D possibly matching TRBD2 (7 bases). V was cut by 6 bases and J by 6 bases, with 18 bases left in between. The germline gives CDR1 GTSNPN, CDR2 SVGIG (reference sequence). This CDR3 has 14 residues. The CDR3 DNA reads TGTGCCTGCGCCAGGGGAGGGCGGGGCAATGAGCAGTTCTTC. It is translated as CACARGGRGNEQFF.